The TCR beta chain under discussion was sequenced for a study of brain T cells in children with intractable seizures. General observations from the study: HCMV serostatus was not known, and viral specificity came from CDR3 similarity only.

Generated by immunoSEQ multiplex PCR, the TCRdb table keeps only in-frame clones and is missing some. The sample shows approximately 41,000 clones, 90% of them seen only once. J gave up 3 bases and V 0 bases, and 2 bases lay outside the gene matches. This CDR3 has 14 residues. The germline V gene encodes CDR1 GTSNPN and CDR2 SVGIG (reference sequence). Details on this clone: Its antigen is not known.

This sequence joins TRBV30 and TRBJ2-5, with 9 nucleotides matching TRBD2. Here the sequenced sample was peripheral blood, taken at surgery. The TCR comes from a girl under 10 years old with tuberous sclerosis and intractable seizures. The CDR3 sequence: CAWSVPSGEETQYF. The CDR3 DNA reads TGTGCCTGGAGTGTACCTAGCGGGGAAGAGACCCAGTACTTC.